This is a list of T cell receptor beta chains from one sample in a study of identical twins. One entry per CDR3 protein, called by TCRdb with MiXCR from the 5' RACE reads. The repertoire holds fewer than 900,000 distinct CDR3 sequences, roughly 18% seen once, with over 10% in the top ten. The sample was also reused in another study, on T cells expressing NK-cell markers.

The sequenced material came from PBMCs. The receptor source for this set is a young woman in good health. Each CDR3 is given with its conserved first and last residue. The D gene is left open where the match is weak. Rows may omit the clone size; those that give it use once, few, many or a size class.

j_call d_call v_call clone_size cdr3_aa cdr3_nt
TRBJ2-4 . TRBV20-1 . CSAGDRNGYIQYF TGCAGTGCAGGGGACCGAAATGGATACATTCAGTACTTC
TRBJ1-1 . TRBV18 . CASSPPGPEAFF TGTGCCAGCTCACCACCGGGGCCTGAAGCTTTCTTT
TRBJ2-7 TRBD2 TRBV5-1 few CASSLERGSYEQYF TGCGCCAGCAGCTTGGAGCGGGGGAGCTACGAGCAGTACTTC
TRBJ1-5 . TRBV12-3/TRBV12-4 . CASSLGGRTNQPQHF TGTGCCAGCAGTTTAGGGGGCAGGACCAATCAGCCCCAGCATTTT
TRBJ2-5 TRBD1 TRBV12-3/TRBV12-4 many CASRTGTGGETQYF TGTGCCAGCAGAACCGGGACAGGGGGTGAGACCCAGTACTTC
TRBJ2-7 TRBD2 TRBV4-1 . CASSQGGREGDEQYF TGCGCCAGCAGCCAAGGCGGGAGAGAAGGAGACGAGCAGTACTTC
TRBJ2-5 . TRBV5-1 many CASSLGQETQYF TGTGCCAGCAGTTTAGGTCAAGAGACCCAGTACTTC
TRBJ2-3 TRBD1 TRBV29-1 few CSVAGQGRADTQYF TGCAGCGTTGCAGGACAGGGGCGAGCAGATACGCAGTATTTT
TRBJ1-1 . TRBV9 few CASSATGHKNTEAFF TGTGCCAGCAGCGCCACGGGACACAAGAACACTGAAGCTTTCTTT
TRBJ2-7 TRBD2 TRBV12-3/TRBV12-4 few CASRKREAYEQYF TGTGCCAGCAGGAAGCGGGAGGCCTACGAGCAGTACTTC
TRBJ1-1 TRBD1 TRBV27 many CASSSDRGNTEAFF TGTGCCAGCAGTTCGGACAGGGGGAACACTGAAGCTTTCTTT
TRBJ2-3 TRBD1 TRBV6-4 . CASGTGVDTDTQYF TGTGCCAGTGGGACAGGGGTAGACACAGATACGCAGTATTTT
TRBJ2-1 TRBD2 TRBV9 few CASSVMREGLVIF TGTGCCAGCAGCGTAATGAGGGAGGGCCTTGTGATCTTC
TRBJ2-3 TRBD2 TRBV15 . CATSSRELTSGRRDTQYF TGTGCCACCAGCAGTCGCGAATTAACTAGCGGGAGAAGAGATACGCAGTATTTT
TRBJ1-4 . TRBV5-1 . CASSLEGVGSEKLFF TGCGCCAGCAGCTTGGAGGGAGTAGGTAGTGAAAAACTGTTTTTT
TRBJ2-1 . TRBV6-1 . CASRSHVRSSYNEQFF TGTGCCAGCAGATCACACGTCCGAAGCTCCTACAATGAGCAGTTCTTC
TRBJ1-2 . TRBV5-5 few CASSLGQGIYGYTF TGTGCCAGCAGCTTGGGGCAGGGGATCTATGGCTACACCTTC
TRBJ2-1 . TRBV20-1 . CSASSGLSSYNEQFF TGCAGTGCTAGTTCCGGACTTAGCTCCTACAATGAGCAGTTCTTC
TRBJ2-7 TRBD1 TRBV5-1 many CASGTGAYEQYF TGTGCCAGCGGAACAGGGGCCTACGAGCAGTACTTC
TRBJ2-5 . TRBV5-1 . CASSLAAEGETQYF TGCGCCAGCAGCTTAGCAGCCGAGGGGGAGACCCAGTACTTC
TRBJ2-7 . TRBV3-1 few CASSQDRRGTYF TGTGCCAGCAGCCAAGATCGAAGGGGGACGTACTTC
TRBJ2-1 . TRBV20-1 . CSARERSGWGHNEQFF TGCAGTGCTAGAGAGAGGTCAGGGTGGGGGCACAATGAGCAGTTCTTC
TRBJ2-5 . TRBV20-1 once CSASGLGGETQYF TGCAGTGCTAGCGGACTAGGGGGAGAGACCCAGTACTTC
TRBJ1-1 . TRBV5-1 . CASRLGGRLGTEAFF TGCGCCAGTCGGTTGGGTGGCCGTCTTGGCACTGAAGCTTTCTTT
TRBJ2-1 . TRBV9 . CASSPRLGSNDNEQFF TGTGCCAGCAGCCCCCGGTTAGGGAGTAATGACAATGAGCAGTTCTTC
TRBJ2-1 . TRBV7-8 few CASTLRRGSYNEQFF TGTGCCAGCACCCTCCGAAGGGGGTCCTACAATGAGCAGTTCTTC
TRBJ2-7 TRBD2 TRBV20-1 . CSAEPIAGRPYEQYF TGCAGTGCTGAACCTATAGCGGGGAGACCCTACGAGCAGTACTTC
TRBJ2-7 . TRBV19 few CASSHLGGPSSYEQYF TGTGCCAGTAGTCACCTTGGTGGACCATCCTCCTACGAGCAGTACTTC